The source of this T cell receptor beta chain is a study of CD8 T cells in ankylosing spondylitis. Trimming cost V 6 bases and J 6 bases, with 20 bases left between them. The germline CDR1 and CDR2 sequences are MNHNS and SASEGT. This CDR3 has 16 amino acids. Findings and caveats of the study: Matched ankylosing spondylitis synovial fluid reportedly showed significant enrichment of disease-linked clones. Characteristic of ankylosing spondylitis blood, it appeared, was a TCR beta motif comprising fewer than 10 highly homologous variants.

As the method for making TCR beta libraries, quantitative 5'-RACE with molecular barcodes was used. Using its own MiXCR run on the 5' RACE reads, TCRdb lists one record per CDR3 protein. The sample shows about 700,000 distinct CDR3 sequences, under 20% of them seen only once. This clonotype came up a few times. What it binds is unknown. The sample taken for sequencing was blood, either unsorted or a sorted T cell fraction (not recorded which). The clonotype originates from a male donor with ankylosing spondylitis. This sequence joins TRBV6-1 and TRBJ2-2; TRBD2 is a possible D gene (5 bases). The CDR3 coding sequence is TGTGCCAGCAGAACTGGGCGGGCGCAGTCTCCCGGGGAGCTGTTTTTT. This codes for CASRTGRAQSPGELFF.